This TCR beta chain is from a study of OX40 agonist ivuxolimab in advanced cancers. The wider study: Patients received the agonistic anti-OX40 (CD134) antibody ivuxolimab. Hepatocellular carcinoma, melanoma, renal cell or head and neck cancer was diagnosed in the dose-escalation patients. Study results and caveats: Doses of 0.1 to 3.0 mg/kg were accompanied by clonal expansion of CD4+ and CD8+ blood T cells by week 6.

The V end lost 2 bases, the J end lost 10 bases, and 11 bases lay between the germline ends. The CDR3 has 12 residues. Germline CDR1 reads GTSNPN; CDR2 reads SVGIG (reference sequence). In its sample, this clone was seen many times. Its specificity is not known. Sequencing used immunoSEQ multiplex PCR; TCRdb keeps in-frame clones, though not all of them. The data show about 70,000 clones, around 82% seen once. The sequence was collected from an adult with an advanced solid tumor such as melanoma, head and neck, liver or kidney cancer. The input for sequencing was CD4+ or CD8+ T cells sorted from blood, taken in a trial of the OX40 agonist ivuxolimab. This chain joins TRBV30 and TRBJ1-4; no firm D call. In DNA form, the CDR3 reads TGTGCCTGGAGTTCCTCAACGGGAAAACTGTTTTTT. Encoded protein: CAWSSSTGKLFF. Supplemented by reference TRBV30 and TRBJ1-4, the full variable domain reads SQTIHQWPATLVQPVGSPLSLECTVEGTSNPNLYWYRQAAGRGLQLLFYSVGIGQISSEVPQNLSASRPQDRQFILSSKKLLLSDSGFYLCAWSSSTGKLFFGSGTQLSVL.